Below are 26 T cell receptor beta chains sequenced from a single sample in a study of pediatric ulcerative colitis. Generated by immunoSEQ multiplex PCR, the TCRdb table keeps only in-frame clones and is missing some. The sample has around 61,000 clones, 86% seen once. The source material was blood. The receptors here all came from a boy younger than 18 with severe ulcerative colitis.

The chain couples TRBV7-9 to TRBJ2-5; TRBD2 is a possible D gene (6 bases). The CDR3 loop spans 16 amino acids. Germline CDR1 reads SEHNR; CDR2 reads FQNEAQ (reference sequence). The V end lost 3 bases, the J end lost 1 base, and 15 bases lay between the germline ends. The CDR3 DNA reads as TGTGCCAGCAGCTTTAATATATGGGGACTCCAAGAGACCCAGTACTTC. Amino acid sequence: CASSFNIWGLQETQYF.

The V and J genes are TRBV5-1 and TRBJ2-3, with TRBD1 as a possible D gene (6 bases). The V end lost 3 bases, the J end lost 2 bases, and 16 bases lay between the germline ends. The CDR3 covers 16 residues. Germline CDR1 reads SGHRS; CDR2 reads YFSETQ. CDR3 protein: CASSSPPGELTDTQYF. The CDR3 bases are TGCGCCAGCAGCTCCCCTCCAGGGGAGCTCACAGATACGCAGTATTTT.

The V and J genes are TRBV6-9 and TRBJ1-2, with a weak D call TRBD1 (5 bases). The V and J ends lost 4 bases and 4 bases respectively, with 16 bases between them. Germline V gene sequence: CDR1 MNHGY, CDR2 SVAAGI. The CDR3 sequence is 15 residues long. In DNA, the CDR3 is TGTGCCAGCAGTTTGGGACGGATCATCGGCTATGGCTACACCTTC. The encoded protein is CASSLGRIIGYGYTF.

The chain carries TRBV10-2 and TRBJ2-5; 8 positions match TRBD2. The CDR3 consists of 13 residues. Per germline, CDR1 WSHSY and CDR2 SAAADI. V gave up 6 bases and J gave up 5 bases; unmatched junction bases: 5. CDR3 DNA sequence: TGCGCCAGCAGGGTTAGCGGGACGGAGACCCAGTACTTC. Translating gives CASRVSGTETQYF.

The chain employs TRBV14 and TRBJ2-5; no firm D call. Germline loops: CDR1 SGHDN, CDR2 FVKESK. The CDR3 extends over 13 amino acids. The ends were cut back, 1 base at V and 5 bases at J, with 8 bases in the middle. CDR3 protein: CASSQGAGETQYF. In DNA, the CDR3 is TGTGCCAGCAGCCAAGGGGCTGGGGAGACCCAGTACTTC.

This clone was detected only once. The chain recombines TRBV2 with TRBJ1-2, with D perhaps TRBD1 (5 bases). The CDR3 is 16 residues long. V lost 4 bases and J lost 4, with 19 bases in between. Germline lookup yields CDR1 SNHLY and CDR2 FYNNEI. CDR3 protein: CASSVTNTGAGYGYTF. CDR3 coding DNA: TGTGCCAGCAGTGTTACCAACACAGGAGCCGGCTATGGCTACACCTTC. Supplemented by reference TRBV2 and TRBJ1-2, the full variable domain reads EPEVTQTPSHQVTQMGQEVILRCVPISNHLYFYWYRQILGQKVEFLVSFYNNEISEKSEIFDDQFSVERPDGSNFTLKIRSTKLEDSAMYFCASSVTNTGAGYGYTFGSGTRLTVV.

The chain is built from TRBV7-9 and TRBJ1-2; D remains ambiguous. The V and J ends lost 0 bases and 3 bases respectively, with 14 bases between them. Germline values: CDR1 SEHNR, CDR2 FQNEAQ (reference sequence). The CDR3 totals 16 residues. The CDR3 loop is CASSLARQFLHYGYTF. The DNA of the CDR3 is TGTGCCAGCAGCTTAGCGAGGCAGTTCCTACACTATGGCTACACCTTC.

The chain combines TRBV21-1 with TRBJ2-1; TRBD2, the table's D call, was not compared with the DNA. TRBV21-1 is marked as a pseudogene. This CDR3 has 15 residues. The CDR3 nucleotides read TGTGCCAGCGTACTTGGGCATCCCGGAGGCAATGAGCAGTTCTTC. This codes for CASVLGHPGGNEQFF.

This sequence joins TRBV5-6 and TRBJ2-1; no reliable D call. The germline V and J ends were trimmed by 3 bases and 6 bases, with 16 bases remaining between them. The germline V gene has CDR1 SGHDT and CDR2 YYEEEE. The CDR3 consists of 15 residues. The CDR3 region is CASSWVLDASNEQFF. In DNA form, the CDR3 reads TGTGCCAGCAGCTGGGTTTTGGACGCCTCCAATGAGCAGTTCTTC.

V usage is TRBV4-3 and J usage is TRBJ2-3, with D hard to call. This CDR3 is 15 amino acids long. The V end was cut by 0 bases, the J end by 3 bases, with 10 bases between. The germline gives CDR1 LGHNA, CDR2 YSLEER. For the CDR3, the DNA is TGCGCCAGCAGCCAAGATCGGGTGGGAACAGATACGCAGTATTTT. Protein sequence: CASSQDRVGTDTQYF.

The chain employs TRBV11-2 and TRBJ1-1; D possibly corresponds to TRBD1 (5 bases). Trimming cost V 2 bases and J 10 bases, with 23 bases left between them. Germline assignment: CDR1 SGHAT and CDR2 FQNNGV. The CDR3 sequence is 16 residues long. The CDR3 DNA follows: TGTGCCAGCAGCTTATATCTAGCTCGGGACCCCGAGGGAGCTTTCTTT. Its protein product is CASSLYLARDPEGAFF.

The rearrangement joins TRBV4-3 to TRBJ1-1; D is undetermined. Germline values: CDR1 LGHNA, CDR2 YSLEER. The CDR3 runs to 17 residues. V gave up 0 bases and J gave up 7 bases, with 21 bases separating them. Here the CDR3 reads CASSQDSVQDLLHEAFF. The CDR3 coding sequence is TGCGCCAGCAGCCAAGATTCCGTCCAGGACCTACTACATGAAGCTTTCTTT.

V and J are TRBV6-6 and TRBJ1-5, with no clear D. Germline CDR1 MNHNY, CDR2 SVGAGI (reference sequence). The length of the CDR3 is 12 residues. The V end lost 8 bases, the J end lost 5 bases, and 10 bases lay between the germline ends. The CDR3 region has the DNA TGTGCCAGCGCAGGACTCGATCAGCCCCAGCATTTT. Its protein product is CASAGLDQPQHF.

CDR3 DNA: TGTGCCATCAGTGAGATGTACGGGGGTTCCTCTGGGGCCAACGTCCTGACTTTC. Its translation: CAISEMYGGSSGANVLTF. This chain connects TRBV10-3 to TRBJ2-6, with a possible D match to TRBD2 (6 bases). The germline V gene encodes CDR1 ENHRY and CDR2 SYGVKD. Trimming took off 2 bases at V and 0 bases at J, with 14 bases between the two ends. The CDR3 loop spans 18 amino acids.

The chain uses TRBV30 and TRBJ2-5, with 14 bases aligning to TRBD2. Germline V gene data show CDR1 as GTSNPN and CDR2 as SVGIG (reference sequence). CDR3 size: 13 residues. CDR3 in amino acids: CAAGLAGVETQYF. The CDR3, as DNA: TGTGCAGCGGGACTAGCGGGAGTAGAGACCCAGTACTTC.

Here the CDR3 reads CASSTLAGEGEQFF. The DNA of the CDR3 is TGTGCCAGCAGTACGCTAGCGGGAGAGGGTGAGCAGTTCTTC. V gene TRBV6-6 combines with J gene TRBJ2-1; 10 nucleotides match TRBD2. The CDR3 is 14 amino acids. CDR1 is MNHNY and CDR2 is SVGAGI in the germline V gene (reference sequence). Unmatched junction bases numbered 7, after V lost 5 bases and J lost 9 bases.

The rearrangement joins TRBV19 to TRBJ1-1; D is ambiguous. The V gene lost 1 base and the J gene lost 6 bases, with 6 bases spanning the gap. The length of the CDR3 is 12 residues. CDR1 is LNHDA and CDR2 is SQIVND in the germline V gene (reference sequence). The CDR3 loop reads CASSIGSAEAFF. The CDR3 nucleotides read TGTGCCAGTAGTATAGGCAGCGCTGAAGCTTTCTTT.

The CDR3 protein is CASSPFPLTTNTEAFF. The DNA for the CDR3 is TGTGCCAGTAGTCCCTTCCCTCTAACAACGAACACTGAAGCTTTCTTT. The rearrangement uses TRBV19 and TRBJ1-1; D remains ambiguous. Germline V gene lookup returns CDR1 LNHDA and CDR2 SQIVND (reference sequence). V lost 5 bases and J 1 base, leaving 17 bases between the germline ends. This CDR3 spans 16 amino acids. Using reference TRBV19 and TRBJ1-1 for the parts outside the CDR3, the full variable domain is DGGITQSPKYLFRKEGQNVTLSCEQNLNHDAMYWYRQDPGQGLRLIYYSQIVNDFQKGDIAEGYSVSREKKESFPLTVTSAQKNPTAFYLCASSPFPLTTNTEAFFGQGTRLTVV.

The chain recombines TRBV6-1 with TRBJ2-1; tentatively, D is TRBD2 (6 bases). V was trimmed by 11 bases and J by 2 bases, leaving 13 bases between them. Germline CDR1 MNHNS, CDR2 SASEGT. CDR3 length equals 13 residues. The CDR3 sequence: CAFGGLTYNEQFF. The CDR3, as DNA: TGTGCCTTCGGGGGACTGACCTACAATGAGCAGTTCTTC.

The gene calls are TRBV29-1 and TRBJ2-5, with TRBD2 as a possible D gene (6 bases). Germline CDR1 and CDR2: SQVTM and ANQGSEA. Trimming left V 6 bases short and J 5 bases short, with 22 bases between. This CDR3 is 15 amino acids long. This CDR3 is CSVGRVWEEAETQYF. Written as DNA, the CDR3 is TGCAGCGTGGGTCGGGTCTGGGAGGAGGCGGAGACCCAGTACTTC.

This sequence joins TRBV5-8 and TRBJ1-2; 9 nucleotides match TRBD1. CDR1 and CDR2 from the germline V gene are SGHTS and YDEGEE. J gave up 8 bases and V 5 bases, and 10 bases lay outside the gene matches. The CDR3 has 14 residues. The DNA for the CDR3 is TGTGCCAGCAGTCGTCCCGGGACAGGGAACGGCTACACCTTC. Its translation: CASSRPGTGNGYTF.

The V and J genes are TRBV29-1 and TRBJ2-1, with 8 bases aligning to TRBD2. Germline V CDR1 and CDR2: SQVTM, ANQGSEA. This CDR3 is 12 amino acids long. With V trimmed by 2 bases and J by 8 bases, 2 bases remained unmatched. Here the CDR3 reads CSVELTSDEQFF. CDR3 in DNA: TGCAGCGTTGAATTGACTAGCGATGAGCAGTTCTTC.

Only a few counts were recorded for this clone. V gene TRBV2 combines with J gene TRBJ2-7, with a weak D call TRBD1 (6 bases). Germline V CDR1 and CDR2: SNHLY, FYNNEI. The CDR3 extends over 12 amino acids. The V end lost 5 bases, the J end lost 3 bases, and 8 bases lay between the germline ends. The CDR3 loop reads CASSTGNYEQYF. In nucleotides, the CDR3 is TGTGCCAGCAGTACAGGGAACTACGAGCAGTACTTC.

This clone was picked up one time. The chain carries TRBV6-1 and TRBJ1-2, with a possible D match to TRBD1 (6 bases). Germline loops: CDR1 MNHNS, CDR2 SASEGT. Between the trimmed V and J ends, which lost 10 bases and 2 bases, there was a span of 17 bases. The CDR3 is made up of 14 amino acids. Here the CDR3 reads CATMKRTENYGYTF. The CDR3 coding sequence is TGTGCCACCATGAAAAGGACAGAAAACTATGGCTACACCTTC.

The rearrangement uses TRBV27 and TRBJ2-1; 8 positions match TRBD2. This CDR3 comprises 14 residues. V was clipped by 2 bases and J by 4 bases; unmatched bases: 1. Germline V CDR1 and CDR2: MNHEY, SMNVEV (reference sequence). CDR3 sequence: CASSLTSGYNEQFF. As DNA, the CDR3 is TGTGCCAGCAGTTTAACTAGCGGATACAATGAGCAGTTCTTC.

This clone has just a few counts. V usage is TRBV2 and J usage is TRBJ2-7; tentatively, D is TRBD1 (6 bases). Trimming took 6 bases from V and 7 from J, leaving 10 bases between them. The CDR3 covers 11 residues. The germline V gene has CDR1 SNHLY and CDR2 FYNNEI. CDR3 in DNA: TGTGCCAGCAGCAGGGGTGGAGAGCAGTACTTC. Encoded protein: CASSRGGEQYF.